This TCR beta chain derives from a study of CD8+ T cells in alopecia areata. Whole-study context: Administration of oral tofacitinib to treated patients was at 5 to 10 mg twice daily. Tofacitinib was given for 6 to 18 months, then stopped for 6 months.

Overall study results and limits: Normal-skin resident alphabeta T cells also appear among scalp sample sequences.

Peripheral blood, together with lesional scalp punch biopsies, was collected from alopecia areata patients. As the sequencing template, cDNA was produced by extracting RNA and reverse transcribing it. Data came from immunoSEQ multiplex PCR; TCRdb stores just in-frame clones and leaves some out. The data show almost 250,000 clones, with 65% to 70% seen just once and more than 0.95% held by the top ten. This clone was seen a single time. Its target is not known. V shed 3 bases and J shed 0 bases, with 8 bases lying between them. The germline V gene has CDR1 SGHAT and CDR2 FQNNGV. The CDR3 sequence is 14 residues long.

Sequencing used CD4+ T cells sorted from blood, obtained at week 0. V usage is TRBV11-2 and J usage is TRBJ2-5; D remains unclear. The receptor was derived from a human donor with alopecia areata. CDR3 DNA: TGTGCCAGCAGCTTCAGGAGAGACCAAGAGACCCAGTACTTC. As protein: CASSFRRDQETQYF.